The 6 T cell receptor beta chains below were found in one sample sequenced in a study of cytomegalovirus exposure and HLA in healthy donors. In the PCR, 60 Vbeta and 13 Jbeta primers were used. Assay: immunoSEQ multiplex PCR; the TCRdb copy retains only in-frame clones and omits some. The data hold under 200,000 clones, with about 76% observed a single time. The sequencing input was PBMCs. Source of these receptors: a male donor in good health and CMV-seropositive.

J is TRBJ2-3 and V is TRBV5-4; 7 bases are shared with TRBD2. The CDR3 spans 14 residues. Germline V CDR1 and CDR2: SGHNT, YYREEE (reference sequence). The junction had 6 bases not matched to a gene; V was cut back by 5 bases and J by 3 bases. The DNA of the CDR3 is TGTGCCAGCAGAGCGGGGACTCTAACAGATACGCAGTATTTT. Translated: CASRAGTLTDTQYF.

The gene calls are TRBV19 and TRBJ1-2, with 8 bases fitting TRBD1. After removal of 5 bases from V and 1 base from J, the junction contained 9 bases not matched to a gene. The CDR3 spans 16 residues. CDR1 is LNHDA and CDR2 is SQIVND in the germline V gene (reference sequence). The CDR3, as DNA: TGTGCCAGTAGTGGCTTCGGACAGGGCTTTAACTATGGCTACACCTTC. It encodes CASSGFGQGFNYGYTF.

The rearrangement joins TRBV7-9 to TRBJ2-3, with TRBD2 matching 12 bases. From germline, CDR1 is SEHNR and CDR2 FQNEAQ (reference sequence). The V segment lost 4 bases and the J segment 1 base; nucleotides outside the gene matches: 6. The CDR3 covers 17 residues. In DNA form, the CDR3 reads TGTGCCAGCAGCTCCCGGACTAGCGGGGAGGGCACAGATACGCAGTATTTT. This encodes CASSSRTSGEGTDTQYF.

The chain uses TRBV5-1 and TRBJ2-2; 7 bases are a match to TRBD1. The CDR3 extends over 16 amino acids. The germline gives CDR1 SGHRS, CDR2 YFSETQ. Trimming cost V 4 bases and J 6 bases; bases outside gene matches: 12. CDR3 loop: CASSIDLTTGAGELFF. Written as DNA, the CDR3 is TGCGCCAGCAGCATCGATCTTACAACAGGGGCCGGGGAGCTGTTTTTT. The whole variable domain, filled in from reference TRBV5-1 and TRBJ2-2, reads KAGVTQTPRYLIKTRGQQVTLSCSPISGHRSVSWYQQTPGQGLQFLFEYFSETQRNKGNFPGRFSGRQFSNSRSEMNVSTLELGDSALYLCASSIDLTTGAGELFFGEGSRLTVL.

This rearrangement joins TRBV11-2 to TRBJ2-7; 7 nucleotides align to TRBD2. The trim removed 1 base at V and 3 bases at J, leaving 3 bases unmatched. This CDR3 contains 14 residues. Germline V gives CDR1 SGHAT, CDR2 FQNNGV. CDR3 sequence reads: CASSLVGGNYEQYF. DNA for the CDR3: TGTGCCAGCAGCTTAGTCGGGGGGAACTACGAGCAGTACTTC.

The chain recombines TRBV7-3 with TRBJ2-3; possibly TRBD1 for D (6 bases). Germline-derived CDR1 and CDR2 are SGHTA and FQGTGA. CDR3 length equals 15 residues. Trimming pared 5 bases from V and 3 bases from J, leaving 15 bases between. The CDR3 is CASSLQGKGTDTQYF. The CDR3 bases are TGTGCCAGCAGCCTCCAGGGGAAAGGGACAGATACGCAGTATTTT.